Presented here are 24 T cell receptor beta chains from one specimen sequenced in a study of blood T cell repertoires in COVID-19. Assay: immunoSEQ multiplex PCR; the TCRdb copy retains only in-frame clones and omits some. The table shows approximately 250,000 clones, with under 85% occurring only once. Specimen: peripheral blood. The origin of the receptors is a human donor in a cohort sampled during active COVID-19.

The chain combines TRBV6-6 with TRBJ1-3, with a weak D call TRBD1 (5 bases). V dropped 2 bases and J dropped 0 bases, with 8 bases sitting between them. Germline V CDR1 and CDR2: MNHNY, SVGAGI (reference sequence). CDR3 size: 15 residues. The CDR3 nucleotides are TGTGCCAGCAGTTACGGGGGACTCTCTGGAAACACCATATATTTT. Protein: CASSYGGLSGNTIYF.

The chain uses TRBV29-1 and TRBJ2-7, with D unclear. The germline CDR1 and CDR2 sequences are SQVTM and ANQGSEA. The CDR3 runs to 11 residues. Trimming took 7 bases from V and 0 from J, leaving 7 bases between them. Here the CDR3 DNA reads TGCAGCGGTGCGTCCTCCTACGAGCAGTACTTC. Protein sequence: CSGASSYEQYF.

The J gene is TRBJ2-1, the V gene TRBV29-1; 7 bases match TRBD2. Trimming removed 0 bases from V and 4 bases from J; junction bases left unmatched: 15. Germline V gene data show CDR1 as SQVTM and CDR2 as ANQGSEA. The CDR3 covers 18 residues. The chain's CDR3 is CSVEDRNGWRESYNEQFF. In nucleotides, the CDR3 is TGCAGCGTTGAAGATCGCAATGGTTGGCGGGAGAGTTACAATGAGCAGTTCTTC.

The genes are TRBV4-1 and TRBJ1-4; no definite D call. The V and J ends lost 0 bases and 3 bases respectively, with 11 bases between them. The germline gives CDR1 MGHRA, CDR2 YSYEKL. CDR3 length: 16 residues. The CDR3 sequence is CASSQDRSVSNEKLFF. CDR3 coding DNA: TGCGCCAGCAGCCAAGATCGATCGGTATCTAATGAAAAACTGTTTTTT.

This clone showed up just once. V usage is TRBV2 and J usage is TRBJ1-5; D uncertain. This CDR3 is 13 amino acids long. Trimming took 7 bases from V and 3 from J, leaving 10 bases between them. Germline V lookup: CDR1 SNHLY, CDR2 FYNNEI. DNA of the CDR3: TGTGCCAGCAATCTAACCCCCAATCAGCCCCAGCATTTT. Protein sequence: CASNLTPNQPQHF.

This clone was found a few times. The chain couples TRBV4-1 to TRBJ1-4; D is unclear. Trimming shortened V by 2 bases and J by 6 bases, and 4 bases separated the two germline ends. Germline V lookup: CDR1 MGHRA, CDR2 YSYEKL. The CDR3 extends over 12 amino acids. The CDR3 region has the DNA TGCGCCAGCAGCCAACCCTATGAAAAACTGTTTTTT. This encodes CASSQPYEKLFF.

This clone came up a few times. The chain recombines TRBV9 with TRBJ2-7; 7 positions match TRBD2. Trimming took 0 bases from V and 0 from J; bases not matched to a gene: 0. CDR1 is SGDLS, CDR2 YYNGEE, per germline. The CDR3 totals 14 residues. The DNA for the CDR3 is TGTGCCAGCAGCGTAGGCGGGAGCTCCTACGAGCAGTACTTC. This encodes CASSVGGSSYEQYF.

The chain uses TRBV6-6 and TRBJ2-1; 11 bases are shared with TRBD1. V was clipped by 5 bases and J by 9 bases; unmatched bases: 6. Germline CDR1 reads MNHNY; CDR2 reads SVGAGI (reference sequence). The CDR3 has 14 residues. In DNA, the CDR3 is TGTGCCAGCAGTGGGACAGGGGGAATAGGTGAGCAGTTCTTC. It translates to CASSGTGGIGEQFF.

This clone occurred a few times. The V call is TRBV5-4, the J call TRBJ2-4; tentatively, D is TRBD2 (5 bases). V was shortened by 0 bases and J by 0 bases, with 13 bases between the two germline ends. The V gene's germline CDR1 is SGHNT and CDR2 YYREEE (reference sequence). CDR3 length: 17 amino acids. CDR3 in amino acids: CASSLGMAGIAKNIQYF. CDR3 bases: TGTGCCAGCAGCTTGGGGATGGCGGGTATAGCCAAAAACATTCAGTACTTC.

The genes are TRBV5-5 and TRBJ2-2; 12 bases map to TRBD2. Trimming cost V 3 bases and J 8 bases; bases outside gene matches: 17. Germline V gene sequence: CDR1 SGHKS, CDR2 YYEKEE (reference sequence). This CDR3 region has 19 residues. CDR3 DNA sequence: TGTGCCAGCAGCTCCCACTGGACTAGCGGGGCCTCCAGGGCAGGGGAGCTGTTTTTT. Protein product: CASSSHWTSGASRAGELFF.

V is TRBV19 and J is TRBJ2-2; 8 nucleotides match TRBD1. The CDR3 length is 15 residues. The germline V gene encodes CDR1 LNHDA and CDR2 SQIVND (reference sequence). Trimming removed 5 bases from V and 2 bases from J; junction bases left unmatched: 4. CDR3 bases: TGTGCCAGTAGTCCCGACAGGGGTAACACCGGGGAGCTGTTTTTT. The encoded protein is CASSPDRGNTGELFF.

The genes are TRBV7-2 and TRBJ1-2, with D unclear. Trimming removed 0 bases at V and 2 bases at J, with 7 bases between. Germline CDR1 SGHTA, CDR2 FQGNSA. This CDR3 region has 14 residues. CDR3 bases: TGTGCCAGCAGCTTAGCGTCTATCAACTATGGCTACACCTTC. Protein product: CASSLASINYGYTF.

About this clone: The junction departs from germline at one end; a sequencing error may be responsible. This chain uses TRBV5-1 with TRBJ1-1; D is ambiguous. Germline CDR1 SGHRS, CDR2 YFSETQ. The CDR3 runs 11 residues. This CDR3 reads CASILNTEAFF. DNA of the CDR3: TGCGCCAGCATCTTGAACACTGAAGCTTTCTTT.

There are many counts of this clone. This chain connects TRBV6-4 to TRBJ1-2; 7 nucleotides align to TRBD1. This CDR3 region has 15 residues. V trimming: 5 bases; J trimming: 8 bases; junction bases outside the gene matches: 14. The germline gives CDR1 MRHNA, CDR2 SNTAGT. CDR3 coding DNA: TGTGCCAGCAGTCTCGTAGCGTTGACAGGGAGCGGCTACACCTTC. Protein: CASSLVALTGSGYTF.

This clone was counted once. The chain combines TRBV29-1 with TRBJ2-7; 9 bases agree with TRBD1. Germline V lookup: CDR1 SQVTM, CDR2 ANQGSEA. V trimming: 1 base; J trimming: 6 bases; junction bases outside the gene matches: 4. The CDR3 has 13 residues. The chain's CDR3 is CSVEGGQGSEQYF. The CDR3 region has the DNA TGCAGCGTTGAAGGGGGACAGGGATCCGAGCAGTACTTC.

The table lists this clone with a few counts. The rearrangement links TRBV5-1 to TRBJ2-2; possible D gene TRBD2, 6 bases. The CDR3 totals 14 residues. Per germline, CDR1 SGHRS and CDR2 YFSETQ. V shed 4 bases and J shed 1 base, with 8 bases lying between them. CDR3 DNA: TGCGCCAGCAGCAGTAGCGGGAACACCGGGGAGCTGTTTTTT. Translating gives CASSSSGNTGELFF.

As for this clone: Additional DNA sequences in this sample encode the identical CDR3. This chain uses TRBV5-1 with TRBJ2-7, with D possibly TRBD1 on 6 matching bases. Looked up from germline, CDR1 is SGHRS and CDR2 is YFSETQ. The V end was cut by 0 bases, the J end by 0 bases, with 7 bases between. The CDR3 has 14 residues. The CDR3 sequence is CASSLVGGSYEQYF. CDR3 nucleotides: TGCGCCAGCAGCTTGGTAGGGGGCTCCTACGAGCAGTACTTC.

This clone came up once. V usage is TRBV6-5 and J usage is TRBJ2-7; no definite D call. Trimming cost V 4 bases and J 2 bases, with 6 bases left between them. From germline, CDR1 is MNHEY and CDR2 SVGAGI. This CDR3 is 12 amino acids long. CDR3: CASSSSAYEQYF. CDR3 DNA sequence: TGTGCCAGCAGTTCCAGTGCCTACGAGCAGTACTTC.

The V and J genes are TRBV27 and TRBJ1-2; 7 bases match TRBD1. Trimming removed 4 bases from V and 7 bases from J; junction bases left unmatched: 9. The CDR3 is 14 residues long. CDR1 is MNHEY, CDR2 SMNVEV, per germline (reference sequence). In nucleotides, the CDR3 is TGTGCCAGCAGTTGGGGACAGACACTGAGTGGCTACACCTTC. Protein sequence: CASSWGQTLSGYTF.

This clone was recorded once. The chain combines TRBV3-1 (or the pseudogene TRBV3-2) with TRBJ1-6, with TRBD1 as a possible D gene (5 bases). CDR1 and CDR2 (germline): LGHDT, YNNKEL (reference sequence). CDR3 size: 18 residues. V lost 1 base, J lost 14 bases, and 27 bases lay in between. The CDR3 loop is CASSQGPYRARGGGTLHF. The CDR3 bases are TGTGCCAGCAGCCAAGGACCCTACCGGGCACGCGGGGGGGGGACCCTCCACTTT.

Written as DNA, the CDR3 is TGCGCCAGCAGTGAAGCGGACGGTCAAACACCCCTCCACTTT. Translating it yields CASSEADGQTPLHF. The rearrangement uses TRBV10-1 and TRBJ1-6, with D hard to call. The CDR3 length is 14 residues. V was clipped by 3 bases and J by 11 bases, with 14 bases between them. Per germline, CDR1 WNHNN and CDR2 SYGVQD (reference sequence).

The V and J genes are TRBV18 and TRBJ2-5; a possible D gene is TRBD1 (6 bases). V dropped 2 bases and J dropped 2 bases, with 15 bases sitting between them. Looked up from germline, CDR1 is KGHSH and CDR2 is LQKENI. This CDR3 is built from 16 residues. In nucleotides, the CDR3 is TGTGCCAGCTCACCAACAGGAACCGGGACACAAGAGACCCAGTACTTC. It specifies CASSPTGTGTQETQYF.

The rearrangement joins TRBV5-1 to TRBJ2-7; 12 bases agree with TRBD2. The CDR3 is 20 residues long. Germline V gene lookup returns CDR1 SGHRS and CDR2 YFSETQ. The V gene end was trimmed by 0 bases and the J gene end by 0 bases; junction bases not matched to a gene: 13. CDR3 region: CASSLAPLTSGSVGSYEQYF. The CDR3 DNA reads TGCGCCAGCAGCTTGGCCCCTTTGACTAGCGGGAGTGTTGGCTCCTACGAGCAGTACTTC.

The CDR3 protein is CASSHSTISYNEQFF. CDR3 DNA: TGTGCCAGCAGCCACTCTACGATATCCTACAATGAGCAGTTCTTC. The chain employs TRBV3-1 (or the pseudogene TRBV3-2) and TRBJ2-1; D call uncertain. Per germline, CDR1 LGHDT and CDR2 YNNKEL (reference sequence). V was clipped by 3 bases and J by 1 base, with 10 bases between them. The CDR3 extends over 15 amino acids.